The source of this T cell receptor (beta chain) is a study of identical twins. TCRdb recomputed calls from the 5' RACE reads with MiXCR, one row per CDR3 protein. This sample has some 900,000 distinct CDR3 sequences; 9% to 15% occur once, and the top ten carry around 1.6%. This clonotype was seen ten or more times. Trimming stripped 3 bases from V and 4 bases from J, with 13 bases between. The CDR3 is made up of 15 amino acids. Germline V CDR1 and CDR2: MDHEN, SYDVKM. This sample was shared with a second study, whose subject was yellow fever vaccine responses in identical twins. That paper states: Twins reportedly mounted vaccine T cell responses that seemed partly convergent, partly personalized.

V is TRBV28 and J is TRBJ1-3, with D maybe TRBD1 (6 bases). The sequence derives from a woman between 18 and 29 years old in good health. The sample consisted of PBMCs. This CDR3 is CASSFSWGRGNTIYF. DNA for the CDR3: TGTGCCAGCAGTTTTTCTTGGGGGCGAGGAAACACCATATATTTT.